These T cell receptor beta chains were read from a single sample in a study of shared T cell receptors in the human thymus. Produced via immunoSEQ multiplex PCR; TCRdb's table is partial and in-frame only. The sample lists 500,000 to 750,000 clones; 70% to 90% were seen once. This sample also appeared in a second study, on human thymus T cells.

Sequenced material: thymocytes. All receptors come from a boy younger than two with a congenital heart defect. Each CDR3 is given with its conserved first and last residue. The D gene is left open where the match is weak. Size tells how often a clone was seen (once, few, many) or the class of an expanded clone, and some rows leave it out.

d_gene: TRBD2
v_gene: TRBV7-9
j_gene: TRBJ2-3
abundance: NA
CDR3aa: CASSTGLAQYF
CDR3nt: TGTGCCAGCAGCACCGGACTAGCGCAGTATTTT

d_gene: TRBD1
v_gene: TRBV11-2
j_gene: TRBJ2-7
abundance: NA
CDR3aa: CASSPRPSGTGDYEQYF
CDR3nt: TGTGCCAGCAGCCCGAGACCGTCCGGGACAGGGGACTACGAGCAGTACTTC

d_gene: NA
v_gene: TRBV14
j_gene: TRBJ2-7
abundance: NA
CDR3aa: CASSQEGQLHEQYF
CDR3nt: TGTGCCAGCAGCCAAGAGGGCCAACTCCACGAGCAGTACTTC

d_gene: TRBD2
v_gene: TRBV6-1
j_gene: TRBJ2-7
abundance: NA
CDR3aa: CASSEPPGRGSPYEQYF
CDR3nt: TGTGCCAGCAGTGAACCCCCTGGACGCGGGAGCCCCTACGAGCAGTACTTC

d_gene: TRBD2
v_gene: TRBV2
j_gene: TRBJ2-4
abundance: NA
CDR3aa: CASSEGGAPKNIQYF
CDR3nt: TGTGCCAGCAGTGAGGGAGGGGCCCCCAAAAACATTCAGTACTTC

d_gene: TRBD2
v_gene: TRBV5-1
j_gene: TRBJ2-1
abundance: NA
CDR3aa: CASSRVGTSGTPVDNEQFF
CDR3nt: TGCGCCAGCAGCAGAGTAGGGACTAGCGGGACCCCCGTTGACAATGAGCAGTTCTTC

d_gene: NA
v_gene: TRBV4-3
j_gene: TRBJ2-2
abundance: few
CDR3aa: CASSQDRKPPNTGELFF
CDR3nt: TGCGCCAGCAGCCAAGATCGCAAGCCCCCGAACACCGGGGAGCTGTTTTTT

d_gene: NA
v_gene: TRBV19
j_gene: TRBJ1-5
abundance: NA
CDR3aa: CASSMCRFSNQPQHF
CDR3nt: TGTGCCAGTAGTATGTGCAGGTTCAGCAATCAGCCCCAGCATTTT

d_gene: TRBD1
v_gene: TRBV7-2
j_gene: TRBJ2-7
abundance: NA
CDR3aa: CASSSTGTYEQYF
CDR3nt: TGTGCCAGCAGCTCGACAGGGACCTACGAGCAGTACTTC

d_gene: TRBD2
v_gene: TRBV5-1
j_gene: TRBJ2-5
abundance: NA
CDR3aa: CASSLDPSGETQYF
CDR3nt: TGCGCCAGCAGCTTGGATCCTAGCGGAGAGACCCAGTACTTC

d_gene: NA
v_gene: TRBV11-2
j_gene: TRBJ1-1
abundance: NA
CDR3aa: CASSLESREKDTEAFF
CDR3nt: TGTGCCAGCAGCTTAGAAAGCAGGGAAAAGGACACTGAAGCTTTCTTT

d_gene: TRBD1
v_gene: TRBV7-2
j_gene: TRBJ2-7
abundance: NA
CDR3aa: CASSVTAGTGISYEQYF
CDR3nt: TGTGCCAGCAGCGTAACTGCCGGGACAGGGATCTCCTACGAGCAGTACTTC

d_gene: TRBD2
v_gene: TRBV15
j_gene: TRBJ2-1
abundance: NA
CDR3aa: CATSLRDGDTSGALGNEQFF
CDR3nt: TGTGCCACCAGCCTCCGGGACGGTGATACCAGCGGGGCTTTGGGAAATGAGCAGTTCTTC

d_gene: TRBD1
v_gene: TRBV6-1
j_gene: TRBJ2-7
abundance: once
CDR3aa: CASSEESELGTEYEQYF
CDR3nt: TGTGCCAGCAGTGAAGAATCGGAGTTGGGGACAGAGTACGAGCAGTACTTC

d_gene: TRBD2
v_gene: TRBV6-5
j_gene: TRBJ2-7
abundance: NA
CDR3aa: CASSWNSSGGYEQYF
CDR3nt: TGTGCCAGCAGTTGGAACTCTAGCGGGGGCTACGAGCAGTACTTC

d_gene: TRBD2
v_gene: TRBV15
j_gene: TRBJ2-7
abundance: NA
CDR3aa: CATSRGTSVSYEQYF
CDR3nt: TGTGCCACCAGCAGAGGGACTAGCGTTTCCTACGAGCAGTACTTC

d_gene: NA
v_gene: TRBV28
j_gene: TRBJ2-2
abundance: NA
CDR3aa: CASSLDPRRYTGELFF
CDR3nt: TGTGCCAGCAGTTTGGATCCCCGGAGATACACCGGGGAGCTGTTTTTT

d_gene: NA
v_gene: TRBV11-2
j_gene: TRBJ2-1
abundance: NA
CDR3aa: CATLLGAKRGGRGEQFF
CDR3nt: TGTGCCACCCTTTTGGGGGCAAAAAGGGGCGGTAGAGGTGAGCAGTTCTTC

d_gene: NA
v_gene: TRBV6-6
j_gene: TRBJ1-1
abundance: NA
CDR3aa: CASSYGGHTEAFF
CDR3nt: TGTGCCAGCAGTTACGGAGGTCACACTGAAGCTTTCTTT

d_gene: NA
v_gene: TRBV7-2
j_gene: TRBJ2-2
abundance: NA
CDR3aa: CASRGNEPGELFF
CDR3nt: TGTGCCAGCCGGGGGAACGAACCCGGGGAGCTGTTTTTT

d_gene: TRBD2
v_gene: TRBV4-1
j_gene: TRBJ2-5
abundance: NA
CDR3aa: CASSRALAGGGQETQYF
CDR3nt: TGCGCCAGCAGCCGGGCGCTTGCGGGAGGGGGTCAAGAGACCCAGTACTTC

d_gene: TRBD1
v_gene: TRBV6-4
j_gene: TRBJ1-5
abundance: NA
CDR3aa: CATLGTGKGPGDKGDQPQHF
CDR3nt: TGTGCCACCCTAGGGACAGGGAAAGGCCCGGGGGACAAGGGGGATCAGCCCCAGCATTTT

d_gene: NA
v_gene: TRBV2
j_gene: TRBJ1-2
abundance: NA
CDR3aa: CASTNPGGHTPANYGYTF
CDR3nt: TGTGCCAGCACTAACCCGGGGGGACATACACCAGCTAACTATGGCTACACCTTC

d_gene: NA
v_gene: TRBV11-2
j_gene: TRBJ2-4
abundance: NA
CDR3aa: CASSPGVAKNIQYF
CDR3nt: TGTGCCAGCAGCCCCGGGGTAGCCAAAAACATTCAGTACTTC

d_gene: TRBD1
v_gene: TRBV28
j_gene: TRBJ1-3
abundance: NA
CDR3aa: CASSLRGQDEGNTIYF
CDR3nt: TGTGCCAGCAGTCTCAGGGGGCAGGATGAGGGAAACACCATATATTTT

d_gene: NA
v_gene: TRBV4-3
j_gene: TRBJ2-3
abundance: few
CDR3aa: CASSQAGARSTDTQYF
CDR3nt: TGCGCCAGCAGCCAAGCGGGTGCCCGAAGCACAGATACGCAGTATTTT

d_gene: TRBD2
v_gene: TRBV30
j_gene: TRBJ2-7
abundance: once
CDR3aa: CAWSVPGGEQYF
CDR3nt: TGTGCCTGGAGTGTACCGGGGGGGGAGCAGTACTTC

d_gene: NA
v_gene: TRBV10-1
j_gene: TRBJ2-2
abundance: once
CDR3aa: CASSESAGGSTGELFF
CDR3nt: TGCGCCAGCAGTGAGTCCGCAGGGGGGAGCACCGGGGAGCTGTTTTTT

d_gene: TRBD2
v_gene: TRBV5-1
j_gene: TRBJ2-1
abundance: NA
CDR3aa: CASSFPLRLAGYSYNEQFF
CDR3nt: TGCGCCAGCAGCTTCCCGCTTCGACTAGCGGGTTACTCCTACAATGAGCAGTTCTTC

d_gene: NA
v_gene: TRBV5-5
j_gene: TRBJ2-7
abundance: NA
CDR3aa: CASSSTGYEQYF
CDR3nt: TGTGCCAGCAGCTCCACAGGCTACGAGCAGTACTTC

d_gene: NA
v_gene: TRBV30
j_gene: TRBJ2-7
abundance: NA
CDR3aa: CAWSGTPGQPYEQYF
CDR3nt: TGTGCCTGGAGTGGAACCCCGGGACAACCATACGAGCAGTACTTC

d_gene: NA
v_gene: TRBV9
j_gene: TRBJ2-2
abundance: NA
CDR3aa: CASSVAGDTGELFF
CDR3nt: TGTGCCAGCAGCGTAGCAGGGGACACCGGGGAGCTGTTTTTT

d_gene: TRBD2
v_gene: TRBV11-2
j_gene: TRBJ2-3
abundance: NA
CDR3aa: CASSPLAGATQYF
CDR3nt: TGTGCCAGCAGCCCGCTAGCGGGAGCTACGCAGTATTTT

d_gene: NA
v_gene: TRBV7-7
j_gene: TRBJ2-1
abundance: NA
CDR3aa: CASSLEATGEQFF
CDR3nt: TGTGCTAGCAGCTTAGAGGCCACAGGTGAGCAGTTCTTC

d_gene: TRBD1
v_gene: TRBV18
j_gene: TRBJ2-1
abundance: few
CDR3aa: CASSQGGLYNEQFF
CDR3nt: TGTGCCAGCTCACAAGGGGGCCTTTACAATGAGCAGTTCTTC

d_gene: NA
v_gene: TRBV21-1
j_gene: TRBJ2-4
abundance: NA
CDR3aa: CASFQRTKNIQYF
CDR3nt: TGTGCCAGCTTTCAGCGGACGAAAAACATTCAGTACTTC

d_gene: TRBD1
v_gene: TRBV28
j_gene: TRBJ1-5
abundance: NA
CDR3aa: CASRLQGAPGQPQHF
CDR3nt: TGTGCCAGCAGGCTTCAGGGGGCGCCGGGTCAGCCCCAGCATTTT

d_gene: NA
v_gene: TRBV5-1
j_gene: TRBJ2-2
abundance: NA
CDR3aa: CASSPTWQNTGELFF
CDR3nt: TGCGCCAGCAGCCCCACCTGGCAGAACACCGGGGAGCTGTTTTTT

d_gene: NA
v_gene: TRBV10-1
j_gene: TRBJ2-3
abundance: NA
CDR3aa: CASSESTEGGTDTQYF
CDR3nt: TGCGCCAGCAGTGAGTCGACGGAAGGGGGCACAGATACGCAGTATTTT

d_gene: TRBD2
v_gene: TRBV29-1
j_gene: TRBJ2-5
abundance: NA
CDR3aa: CSVEAGLADGETQYF
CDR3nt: TGCAGCGTTGAAGCGGGACTAGCGGACGGAGAGACCCAGTACTTC

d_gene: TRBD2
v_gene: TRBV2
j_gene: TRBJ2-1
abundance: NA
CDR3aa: CASSEGGGPIYEQFF
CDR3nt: TGTGCCAGCAGTGAAGGGGGAGGGCCCATCTATGAGCAGTTCTTC

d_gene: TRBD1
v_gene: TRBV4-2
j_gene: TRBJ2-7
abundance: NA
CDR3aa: CASSQADYRGDEQYF
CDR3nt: TGTGCCAGCAGCCAGGCCGACTACAGGGGCGACGAGCAGTACTTC

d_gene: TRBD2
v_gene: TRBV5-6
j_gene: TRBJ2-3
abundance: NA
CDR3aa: CASSPGVAGGTRTDTQYF
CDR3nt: TGTGCCAGCAGCCCGGGGGTGGCGGGGGGGACACGCACAGATACGCAGTATTTT

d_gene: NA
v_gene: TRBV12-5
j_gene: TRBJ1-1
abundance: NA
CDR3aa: CASGLAGGDTEAFF
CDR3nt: TGTGCTAGTGGTTTGGCGGGGGGGGACACTGAAGCTTTCTTT

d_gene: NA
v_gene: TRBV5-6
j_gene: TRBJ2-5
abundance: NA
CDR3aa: CASRWRQVQETQYF
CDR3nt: TGTGCCAGCAGATGGAGACAGGTACAAGAGACCCAGTACTTC

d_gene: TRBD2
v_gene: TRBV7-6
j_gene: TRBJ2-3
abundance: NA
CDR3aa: CASTGTRHTDTQYF
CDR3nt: TGTGCCAGCACCGGGACTAGACACACAGATACGCAGTATTTT

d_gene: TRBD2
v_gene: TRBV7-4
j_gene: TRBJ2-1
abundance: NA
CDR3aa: CASSSPPTSPRVEQFF
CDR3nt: TGTGCCAGCAGCTCCCCTCCGACTAGCCCCCGGGTAGAGCAGTTCTTC

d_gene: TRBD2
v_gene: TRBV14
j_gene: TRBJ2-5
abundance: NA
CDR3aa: CASSLWLAGVEETQYF
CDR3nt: TGTGCCAGCAGCCTTTGGCTAGCGGGAGTTGAAGAGACCCAGTACTTC

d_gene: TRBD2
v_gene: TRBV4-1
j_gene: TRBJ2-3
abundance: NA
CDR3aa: CASSQQGLAHSTDTQYF
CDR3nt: TGCGCCAGCAGCCAACAAGGACTAGCGCATAGCACAGATACGCAGTATTTT

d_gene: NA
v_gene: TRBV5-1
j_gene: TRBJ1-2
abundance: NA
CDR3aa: CASSTATGMRSYTF
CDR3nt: TGCGCCAGCAGCACTGCCACAGGGATGAGGAGCTACACCTTC

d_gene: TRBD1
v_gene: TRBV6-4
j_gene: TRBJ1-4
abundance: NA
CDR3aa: CASSAGQGANEKLFF
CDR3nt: TGTGCCAGCAGTGCGGGACAGGGGGCTAATGAAAAACTGTTTTTT

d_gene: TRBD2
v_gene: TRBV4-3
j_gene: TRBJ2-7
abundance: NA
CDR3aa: CASSHQAARASGSPTLYEQYF
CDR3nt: TGCGCCAGCAGCCACCAGGCGGCTAGGGCTAGCGGGAGCCCCACCCTCTACGAGCAGTACTTC

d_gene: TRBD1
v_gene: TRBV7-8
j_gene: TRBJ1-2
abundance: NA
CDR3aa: CASSLDMDRGQVSYGYTF
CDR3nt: TGTGCCAGCAGCTTAGATATGGACAGGGGGCAGGTCAGCTATGGCTACACCTTC

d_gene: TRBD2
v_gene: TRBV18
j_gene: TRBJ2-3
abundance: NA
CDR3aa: CASSHAGVHDTDTQYF
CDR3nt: TGTGCCAGCTCGCATGCGGGGGTCCATGACACAGATACGCAGTATTTT

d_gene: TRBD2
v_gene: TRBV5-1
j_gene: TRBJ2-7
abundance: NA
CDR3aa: CASSLGAGTSYEQYF
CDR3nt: TGCGCCAGCAGCTTGGGAGCGGGAACCTCCTACGAGCAGTACTTC

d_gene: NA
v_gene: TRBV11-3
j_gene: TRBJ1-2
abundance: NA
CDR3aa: CASSLDGQLNYGYTF
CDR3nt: TGTGCCAGCAGCTTAGATGGACAGCTGAACTATGGCTACACCTTC

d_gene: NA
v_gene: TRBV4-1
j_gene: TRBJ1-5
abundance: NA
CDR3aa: CASSQGRGGNQPQHF
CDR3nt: TGCGCCAGCAGCCAAGGGAGGGGAGGCAATCAGCCCCAGCATTTT